This T cell receptor (beta chain) originates from a study of cytomegalovirus exposure and HLA in healthy donors. Study-level results: TCR beta V- and J-gene trimming, according to a later analysis, was linked to a missense DCLRE1C variant. In an earlier analysis, about 87% or about 30%: the productive usage of most TCR beta V segments. Several of the most significant clusters were apparently associated with common viral pathogens in a later analysis.

The germline CDR1 and CDR2 sequences are KGHSH and LQKENI. The CDR3 spans 19 residues. V trimming: 3 bases; J trimming: 0 bases; junction bases outside the gene matches: 12. The PCR used 60 Vbeta and 13 Jbeta primers. The repertoire was sequenced with immunoSEQ multiplex PCR; TCRdb's copy has only in-frame clones and lacks some. This table holds 200,000 to 250,000 clones, approximately 78% found once. Comments on this clone: The antigen remains unidentified.

The TCR was taken from a woman aged 40 to 50 in good health and CMV-seronegative. The sequenced sample consisted of PBMCs. The rearrangement joins TRBV18 to TRBJ2-1; 9 nucleotides agree with TRBD2. The CDR3 sequence is CASSPGAGGTPSSYNEQFF. The CDR3 nucleotides are TGTGCCAGCTCACCCGGAGCGGGAGGCACCCCGAGCTCCTACAATGAGCAGTTCTTC.